This T cell receptor beta chain is from a study of cytomegalovirus exposure and HLA in healthy donors. Using immunoSEQ multiplex PCR, the repertoire was profiled, and TCRdb retains in-frame clones only, with some absent. This sample has 250,000 to 400,000 clones, with 88% found just once. This CDR3 region has 16 residues. The V end lost 3 bases, the J end lost 5 bases, and 18 bases lay between the germline ends. Germline assignment: CDR1 SNHLY and CDR2 FYNNEI. The chain couples TRBV2 to TRBJ2-3; D not certain. This clonotype was sampled from a man in his thirties or forties in good health and CMV-seronegative. The sample taken for sequencing was PBMCs. The CDR3 DNA reads as TGTGCCAGCAGTGACAGGCAGGCGATATTCGGAGATACGCAGTATTTT. This codes for CASSDRQAIFGDTQYF.